The 17 T cell receptor beta chains presented below share a single source sample, sequenced in a study of blood T cell repertoires in COVID-19. Clones were read by immunoSEQ multiplex PCR, and TCRdb kept only the in-frame ones, dropping some. The sample consists of 39,000 or so clones, around 85% of them appearing once. Material for sequencing was peripheral blood. These receptors came from a man between 40 and 49 years old with active or convalescent COVID-19.

The V gene is TRBV2, the J gene TRBJ2-2; TRBD1 agrees at 8 bases. The CDR3 is made up of 17 amino acids. V was pared by 4 bases and J by 5 bases, with 12 bases of the junction left unmatched. The germline gives CDR1 SNHLY, CDR2 FYNNEI. The CDR3 DNA reads TGTGCCAGCAGTGTTAGACAGGGGAATCAAGGTACCGGGGAGCTGTTTTTT. This codes for CASSVRQGNQGTGELFF.

This clone appeared a single time. The chain links TRBV4-2 to TRBJ1-5; TRBD1 might be the D (6 bases). The V end was cut by 0 bases, the J end by 4 bases, with 10 bases between. Germline CDR1 LGHNA, CDR2 YNFKEQ. The CDR3 consists of 15 residues. The CDR3 spells CASSQEGGQNQPQHF. In DNA form, the CDR3 reads TGTGCCAGCAGCCAAGAAGGCGGACAGAATCAGCCCCAGCATTTT.

The genes are TRBV11-1 and TRBJ2-1, with 7 bases fitting TRBD2. From germline, CDR1 is SGHAT and CDR2 FQDESV (reference sequence). Trimming took 3 bases from V and 4 from J; bases not matched to a gene: 6. The CDR3 totals 15 residues. As DNA, the CDR3 is TGTGCCAGCAGCTTCGTCACTAGCGTTTACAATGAGCAGTTCTTC. Amino acid sequence: CASSFVTSVYNEQFF.

The chain combines TRBV5-6 with TRBJ1-2, with TRBD1 identical over 7 bases. V was clipped by 1 base and J by 7 bases; unmatched bases: 10. This CDR3 region has 15 residues. The germline gives CDR1 SGHDT, CDR2 YYEEEE. DNA for the CDR3: TGTGCCAGCAGCTTGACGGACAGGAGGATTTCTGGCTACACCTTC. Protein sequence: CASSLTDRRISGYTF.

V usage is TRBV5-1 and J usage is TRBJ2-2; D possibly corresponds to TRBD2 (6 bases). V was pared by 0 bases and J by 4 bases, with 16 bases between. The CDR3 runs 17 residues. Germline loops: CDR1 SGHRS, CDR2 YFSETQ. CDR3 coding DNA: TGCGCCAGCAGCTTGGCCCCCGGAGGGGTCGTCACCGGGGAGCTGTTTTTT. It specifies CASSLAPGGVVTGELFF. Combining the CDR3 with reference TRBV5-1 and TRBJ2-2 gives the whole variable domain KAGVTQTPRYLIKTRGQQVTLSCSPISGHRSVSWYQQTPGQGLQFLFEYFSETQRNKGNFPGRFSGRQFSNSRSEMNVSTLELGDSALYLCASSLAPGGVVTGELFFGEGSRLTVL.

V is TRBV7-9 and J is TRBJ2-1; tentative D call: TRBD1 (6 bases). Germline V CDR1 and CDR2: SEHNR, FQNEAQ (reference sequence). Trimming removed 4 bases at V and 15 bases at J, with 16 bases between. CDR3 size: 12 residues. DNA of the CDR3: TGTGCCAGCAGCTACCCACAGGGAAGGGGGTTCTTC. This codes for CASSYPQGRGFF. Combining the CDR3 with reference TRBV7-9 and TRBJ2-1 gives the whole variable domain DTGVSQNPRHKITKRGQNVTFRCDPISEHNRLYWYRQTLGQGPEFLTYFQNEAQLEKSRLLSDRFSAERPKGSFSTLEIQRTEQGDSAMYLCASSYPQGRGFFGPGTRLTVL.

The V call is TRBV24-1, the J call TRBJ1-2; 9 bases are shared with TRBD1. This CDR3 contains 17 residues. CDR1 and CDR2 (germline): KGHDR, SFDVKD. The V gene end was trimmed by 4 bases and the J gene end by 4 bases; junction bases not matched to a gene: 12. CDR3 DNA: TGTGCCACCAGTGACTCGGCCGGGACAGGGCAGTTCTATGGCTACACCTTC. It translates to CATSDSAGTGQFYGYTF.

The chain combines TRBV4-2 with TRBJ2-3, with 11 bases matching TRBD2. Trimming took 1 base from V and 3 from J; bases not matched to a gene: 6. In germline, CDR1 is LGHNA, CDR2 YNFKEQ. The CDR3 runs to 17 residues. This chain's CDR3 is CASSQAPGTSGTDTQYF. Here the CDR3 DNA reads TGTGCCAGCAGCCAAGCCCCCGGGACTAGCGGTACAGATACGCAGTATTTT.

This chain links TRBV10-2 with TRBJ2-7; D remains ambiguous. Germline CDR1 reads WSHSY; CDR2 reads SAAADI. Deletions cut 0 bases from V and 3 bases from J, with 12 bases between. The CDR3 is made up of 15 amino acids. CDR3 in DNA: TGCGCCAGCAGTGAGTCTGCTAGTTTTATCTACGAGCAGTACTTC. Translating gives CASSESASFIYEQYF.

The V and J genes are TRBV27 and TRBJ1-1; tentatively, D is TRBD1 (5 bases). V gave up 5 bases and J gave up 0 bases, with 13 bases separating them. Germline CDR1 is MNHEY and CDR2 is SMNVEV (reference sequence). The CDR3 consists of 15 residues. The CDR3 spells CASSGGGRLNTEAFF. The CDR3 region has the DNA TGTGCCAGCAGTGGGGGAGGACGTCTGAACACTGAAGCTTTCTTT.

The rearrangement joins TRBV4-1 to TRBJ2-2; 13 nucleotides line up with TRBD2. Germline CDR1 is MGHRA and CDR2 is YSYEKL. This CDR3 region has 17 residues. V was pared by 4 bases and J by 6 bases, with 8 bases of the junction left unmatched. CDR3 in amino acids: CASSLEPGLAGSGELFF. In DNA form, the CDR3 reads TGCGCCAGCAGCCTAGAGCCGGGACTAGCGGGATCCGGGGAGCTGTTTTTT.

The chain recombines TRBV11-2 with TRBJ1-1; 7 nucleotides align to TRBD1. The CDR3 extends over 16 amino acids. The V and J ends lost 6 bases and 4 bases, in that order; junction bases with no gene match: 14. The V gene's germline CDR1 is SGHAT and CDR2 FQNNGV. CDR3 sequence (DNA): TGTGCCAGCAGATCCCCGGTCGGGACAGTCGGCACTGAAGCTTTCTTT. It encodes CASRSPVGTVGTEAFF.

The rearrangement joins TRBV2 to TRBJ2-3; possible D gene TRBD1, 6 bases. Germline-derived CDR1 and CDR2 are SNHLY and FYNNEI. This CDR3 spans 13 amino acids. The V gene lost 8 bases and the J gene lost 4 bases, with 13 bases spanning the gap. CDR3 bases: TGTGCCAGCGCAGGCAGGGGCCCAGATACGCAGTATTTT. It specifies CASAGRGPDTQYF.

This rearrangement joins TRBV30 to TRBJ1-2; perhaps TRBD1 as D (6 bases). CDR1 GTSNPN and CDR2 SVGIG come from the germline V gene (reference sequence). Trimming left V 1 base short and J 7 bases short, with 13 bases between. This CDR3 is built from 13 residues. In DNA, the CDR3 is TGTGCCTGGAGTGAAGGGGGACAAACTGGCTACACCTTC. This sequence encodes CAWSEGGQTGYTF.

The rearrangement uses TRBV7-2 and TRBJ2-7, with TRBD1 identical over 8 bases. The CDR3 is made up of 15 amino acids. J was trimmed by 2 bases and V by 3 bases; bases with no gene match: 6. Germline CDR1 SGHTA, CDR2 FQGNSA. CDR3 bases: TGTGCCAGCAGCTTGACAGGGGAAAAGACCTACGAGCAGTACTTC. Amino acid sequence: CASSLTGEKTYEQYF.

The V and J genes are TRBV6-1 and TRBJ2-4; a weak D match, TRBD2 (5 bases). Germline V CDR1 and CDR2: MNHNS, SASEGT. V was clipped by 3 bases and J by 8 bases, with 23 bases between them. CDR3 length: 17 amino acids. CDR3: CASSEVRVGAIWDIQYF. The CDR3 DNA reads TGTGCCAGCAGTGAGGTGAGGGTTGGTGCAATTTGGGACATTCAGTACTTC.

V gene TRBV6-5 combines with J gene TRBJ2-1; the match to TRBD1 covers 7 bases. V lost 7 bases and J lost 6; bases outside the gene matches: 6. This CDR3 region has 13 residues. Germline CDR1 is MNHEY and CDR2 is SVGAGI. In DNA, the CDR3 is TGTGCCAGCAACCCCCCAGGGGGCAATGAGCAGTTCTTC. This translates into CASNPPGGNEQFF.